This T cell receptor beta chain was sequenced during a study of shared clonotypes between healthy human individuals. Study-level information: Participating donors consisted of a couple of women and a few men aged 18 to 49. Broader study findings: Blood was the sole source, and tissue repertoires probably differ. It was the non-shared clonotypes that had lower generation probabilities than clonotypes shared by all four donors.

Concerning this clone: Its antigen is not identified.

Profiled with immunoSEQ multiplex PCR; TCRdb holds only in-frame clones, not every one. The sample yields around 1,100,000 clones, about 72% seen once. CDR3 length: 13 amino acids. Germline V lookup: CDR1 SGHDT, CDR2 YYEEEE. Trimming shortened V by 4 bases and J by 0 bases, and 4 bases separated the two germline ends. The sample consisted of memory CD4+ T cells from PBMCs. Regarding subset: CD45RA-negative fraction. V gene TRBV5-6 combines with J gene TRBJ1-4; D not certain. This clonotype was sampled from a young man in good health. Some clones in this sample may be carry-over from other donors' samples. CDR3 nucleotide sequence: TGTGCCAGCAGCCCGGCAACTAATGAAAAACTGTTTTTT. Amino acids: CASSPATNEKLFF.